Shown below are 5 T cell receptor beta chains from a single sample sequenced in a study of blood T cell repertoires in COVID-19. Assay: immunoSEQ multiplex PCR; the TCRdb copy retains only in-frame clones and omits some. The repertoire consists of more than 200,000 clones, with 90% occurring once and the leading ten covering 2% to 3%. The source material was peripheral blood. These receptor sequences come from a man aged 25-40 years with COVID-19, enrolled during active disease.

The chain joins TRBV29-1 to TRBJ1-1; 7 bases fit TRBD1. V trimming: 4 bases; J trimming: 2 bases; junction bases outside the gene matches: 4. Per the germline V gene, CDR1 is SQVTM and CDR2 is ANQGSEA. CDR3 length: 13 residues. The CDR3 reads CSVGQGVNTEAFF. CDR3 DNA: TGCAGCGTTGGACAGGGTGTTAACACTGAAGCTTTCTTT.

This clone occurred a few times. The J gene is TRBJ2-3, the V gene TRBV13; 9 nucleotides agree with TRBD2. CDR1 is PRHDT and CDR2 is FYEKMQ in the germline V gene (reference sequence). This CDR3 has 18 amino acids. Losses at the gene ends were 5 bases for V and 2 bases for J; bases not matched to a gene: 14. In DNA, the CDR3 is TGTGCCAGCAGCCCCACGAAGGGACTAGCCCTTAACACAGATACGCAGTATTTT. This encodes CASSPTKGLALNTDTQYF.

CDR3 sequence: CASRAYNNQPQHF. CDR3 in DNA: TGTGCCAGTAGAGCCTATAACAATCAGCCCCAGCATTTT. The chain employs TRBV28 and TRBJ1-5; no reliable D call. The CDR3 is made up of 13 amino acids. Trimming took 9 bases from V and 3 from J, leaving 12 bases between them. CDR1 MDHEN and CDR2 SYDVKM come from the germline V gene.

The chain joins TRBV27 to TRBJ2-7; maybe TRBD2 (6 bases). The CDR3 loop spans 18 amino acids. V was cut by 4 bases and J by 0 bases, with 22 bases left in between. CDR1 is MNHEY, CDR2 SMNVEV, per germline (reference sequence). Here the CDR3 DNA reads TGTGCCAGCAGTTCCGGACCCGGACGCGGGGACCTCTCCTACGAGCAGTACTTC. This encodes CASSSGPGRGDLSYEQYF.

This chain connects TRBV4-2 to TRBJ1-4; no reliable D call. CDR1 and CDR2 from the germline V gene are LGHNA and YNFKEQ. CDR3 length equals 15 residues. V lost 0 bases, J lost 4 bases, and 9 bases lay in between. Written as DNA, the CDR3 is TGTGCCAGCAGCCAAGAGAGACACCTTAATGAAAAACTGTTTTTT. As protein: CASSQERHLNEKLFF.